This T cell receptor (beta chain) was identified in a study of blood T cells in healthy people across ages (dated by TCRdb to the mid-2010s). With regard to the full study: In model experiments, template switching captured roughly one uniquely barcoded TCR beta cDNA molecule for every two T cells. Four age groups were formed from the donors: young (average roughly 15 years), middle-aged (around 39), aged (over 55) and long-lived (around 82). Using deep sequencing normalized with unique cDNA molecular identifiers, the study measured how TCR beta repertoire diversity changes with age. For two donors (one aged 18 to 29 and one aged 80 or older), the study analyzed two additional independent replicas of 1 million unique cDNA reads from the same blood draw. Donors of different ages were randomly distributed across sequencing lanes to avoid experimental bias.

Systemically healthy Caucasian individuals from Russia, 35 to 50 in total and aged about 6 to 100 years, were included as donors. Around 9.8 milliliters of peripheral blood were collected from each donor into EDTA-treated Vacutainer tubes. Ficoll-Paque density-gradient centrifugation was used to isolate PBMCs, with at least 6.5 million per sample. Total RNA was extracted from PBMCs with Trizol reagent, with at least 5.5 micrograms obtained per sample. The percentages of naive CD45RAhigh/CD27high T cells were determined by flow cytometry on a PBMC aliquot from every donor. Receptor amplification or capture employed 5' RACE. The sequencing machine was an Illumina HiSeq 2500. A second roughly 6 to 11 cycle PCR used a sample-barcoded 5' primer and a J-beta primer mix. A unique molecular identifier was introduced onto each TCR beta cDNA molecule by a template-switch 5' adaptor carrying 12 random nucleotides. Each sample yielded at least 3 million CDR3-containing paired-end reads. First-strand cDNA was synthesized from all RNA with the Mint cDNA synthesis kit, primed by a TRBC-specific oligonucleotide. After uracil-DNA glycosylase treatment, a first 18-cycle PCR used universal primers M1SS and BC2_uni_R on all cDNA. Concerning the study's data processing: Each sample was normalized by randomly selecting 1 million high-quality reads, each carrying a distinct molecular identifier. Reads with shared molecular identifiers were discarded instead of being binned into consensus sequences. CDR3 identification, clonotype clustering and error correction used MiTCR with a Q25 quality threshold and the strictest error-elimination algorithm. Lower-bound total TCR beta diversity was estimated with a nonparametric unseen species model using Euler transformation. TCRdb trimmed the raw reads at Q25, called clones with MiXCR and kept productive beta chains. Each entry merges the rows of one CDR3 protein and shows their most common DNA and genes. It is TCRdb's table, rather than the study itself, that gives the V and J calls and clone size. The sample has 250,000 to 300,000 distinct CDR3 sequences on record, 25% to 30% of them singletons. The ten largest clones capture 29% of the sample.

This clonotype was recorded many times. Its antigen is still unknown. Base qualities are not provided; no much larger clone lies one nucleotide away. Trimming costs V 5 bases and J 9 bases, and their ends lie 20 bases apart. The CDR3 has 16 amino acids, counting the end cysteine and phenylalanine. Just CDR3 DNA is preserved here, 48 bases in frame from base 1. CDR1 and CDR2 are read off the germline V gene as MNHNS and SASEGT. Results the study describes overall, beyond this receptor: Conclusive comparison of naive and antigen-experienced compartments was prevented by the profiling of bulk unsorted PBMCs. Compared with the aged group, more naive CD4+ T cells, fewer expanded clones and increased TCR diversity were shown by the long-lived group, suggesting age selection. The CMV infection status of donors was not known, potentially confounding age-related changes in expanded clonotypes. Observed TCR beta diversity correlated strongly with the percentage of naive T cells measured by flow cytometry. As age increased, observed TCR beta diversity per million T cells dropped in a roughly linear way, and a significant reduction was already evident by age 40. Estimates of total diversity based on one million sequenced T cells were considered lower bounds and underestimates.

Recombination linked TRBV6-1 to TRBJ1-6; TRBD1 is a possible D gene, resting on 5 matching bases. The receptor was isolated from a woman in her seventies in good health. Sequences were obtained from blood. CDR3 sequence: CASSPSLRDLGSPLHF. The DNA is TGTGCCAGCAGTCCAAGCCTCCGGGACCTAGGTTCACCCCTCCACTTT.